Below, 27 T cell receptor beta chains from the same sample are listed, as sequenced in a study of CD8+CD57+ T cells in acquired aplastic anemia. It was patients with CD8+CD57+ cell expansion by flow cytometry who were chosen for sequencing. For CDR3 and TCR beta VDJ profiling, genomic DNA was the template used. TCRdb re-called the reads with MiXCR, one entry per CDR3 protein. Among roughly 290,000 distinct CDR3 sequences listed, 45% to 65% were seen once. The source material was sorted CD4+, CD8+, or CD8+CD57+ T cells (not recorded which) from PBMCs. These receptors were taken from a human donor with aplastic anemia.

The table lists this clonotype with many counts. J is TRBJ2-5 and V is TRBV6-6; possibly TRBD2 for D (5 bases). The CDR3 contains 12 residues. The ends were cut back, 11 bases at V and 5 bases at J, with 15 bases in the middle. Germline V gene data show CDR1 as MNHNY and CDR2 as SVGAGI (reference sequence). The CDR3 DNA follows: TGTGCCGCAGCAGAGGGTGGGGAGACCCAGTACTTC. This sequence encodes CAAAEGGETQYF.

V gene TRBV19 combines with J gene TRBJ1-1; possibly TRBD1 for D (5 bases). V was cut by 8 bases and J by 7 bases, with 14 bases left in between. This CDR3 region has 12 residues. Looked up from germline, CDR1 is LNHDA and CDR2 is SQIVND (reference sequence). The CDR3 DNA is TGTGCCAGTCAAGGGAGGGGATATGAAGCTTTCTTT. Amino acids: CASQGRGYEAFF.

This chain joins TRBV7-2 and TRBJ1-2; unclear D gene. Trimming removed 0 bases from V and 5 bases from J, with 7 bases in between. Per the germline V gene, CDR1 is SGHTA and CDR2 is FQGNSA. The CDR3 is 13 amino acids. The CDR3 loop reads CASSLAGQYGYTF. Here the CDR3 DNA reads TGTGCCAGCAGCTTAGCGGGTCAGTATGGCTACACCTTC.

This clonotype was observed many times. V is TRBV20-1 and J is TRBJ2-1, with D possibly being TRBD2 (6 bases). Germline V lookup: CDR1 DFQATT, CDR2 SNEGSKA (reference sequence). The germline V and J ends were trimmed by 3 bases and 0 bases, with 9 bases remaining between them. This CDR3 has 14 amino acids. The CDR3: CSASTSPSYNEQFF. The CDR3, as DNA: TGCAGTGCTAGCACTAGCCCCTCCTACAATGAGCAGTTCTTC.

This clonotype has ten or more counts. The V call is TRBV5-1, the J call TRBJ2-5; TRBD2 might be the D (5 bases). Germline V gene sequence: CDR1 SGHRS, CDR2 YFSETQ. This CDR3 comprises 13 residues. Trimming removed 4 bases from V and 4 bases from J, with 11 bases in between. CDR3: CASSIGVGETQYF. CDR3 coding DNA: TGCGCCAGCAGCATCGGGGTGGGAGAGACCCAGTACTTC.

In this sample, this clonotype turned up many times. This chain uses TRBV9 with TRBJ2-5; 12 bases line up with TRBD2. The CDR3 covers 18 residues. Unmatched junction bases numbered 14, after V lost 3 bases and J lost 5 bases. From germline, CDR1 is SGDLS and CDR2 YYNGEE. In DNA, the CDR3 is TGTGCCAGCAGCGCGGGGGGGGCTAGCGGGGGGGCCGGGGAGACCCAGTACTTC. Amino acid sequence: CASSAGGASGGAGETQYF.

This clonotype was recorded at least ten times. The rearrangement joins TRBV29-1 to TRBJ2-1; 10 bases agree with TRBD2. Germline assignment: CDR1 SQVTM and CDR2 ANQGSEA. This CDR3 is 14 amino acids long. Trimming cost V 5 bases and J 8 bases; bases outside gene matches: 9. CDR3: CSVRTSGGEYEQFF. The CDR3 coding sequence is TGCAGCGTTCGGACTAGCGGAGGGGAGTATGAGCAGTTCTTC.

In its sample, this clonotype was seen many times. V gene TRBV7-9 combines with J gene TRBJ1-1, with D possibly being TRBD1 (5 bases). V dropped 2 bases and J dropped 5 bases, with 12 bases sitting between them. CDR3 length: 14 amino acids. CDR1 is SEHNR and CDR2 is FQNEAQ in the germline V gene (reference sequence). CDR3 protein: CASSLTWGDTEAFF. The CDR3 region has the DNA TGTGCCAGCAGCTTAACGTGGGGGGATACTGAAGCTTTCTTT.

The genes are TRBV5-1 and TRBJ2-3, with TRBD1 matching 7 bases. J lost 9 bases, V lost 1 base, and 5 bases had no gene match. The germline V gene has CDR1 SGHRS and CDR2 YFSETQ. The CDR3 totals 13 residues. CDR3 protein: CASSLSEGATQYF. The CDR3, as DNA: TGCGCCAGCAGCTTGTCCGAGGGGGCCACGCAGTATTTT.

The V and J genes are TRBV19 and TRBJ2-7; the D is unclear. V gave up 5 bases and J gave up 3 bases, with 11 bases separating them. Germline lookup yields CDR1 LNHDA and CDR2 SQIVND (reference sequence). This CDR3 is 13 amino acids long. The CDR3 bases are TGTGCCAGTAGTCGGTCGTCAGTCTACGAGCAGTACTTC. The encoded protein is CASSRSSVYEQYF.

Details on this clonotype: It is likely a read error, because the conserved phenylalanine at the end of the CDR3 is missing. V is TRBV9 and J is TRBJ2-7, with a weak D call TRBD2 (5 bases). The V gene's germline CDR1 is SGDLS and CDR2 YYNGEE. The CDR3 contains 16 residues. V lost 0 bases and J lost 5, with 18 bases in between. CDR3 in amino acids: CASSVDAGLGRNEQYL. The CDR3 nucleotides are TGTGCCAGCAGCGTAGACGCAGGACTGGGTAGGAACGAGCAGTACCTC.

On this clonotype itself: One junction end does not reproduce the germline sequence, and a read error may be involved. The chain employs TRBV7-9 and TRBJ1-2; D gene unclear. CDR3 size: 15 residues. The germline CDR1 and CDR2 sequences are SEHNR and FQNEAQ (reference sequence). The CDR3 here is CASSLARERRYGYAF. The DNA for the CDR3 is TGTGCCAGCAGCTTGGCCCGTGAAAGGCGTTATGGCTACGCCTTC.

This clonotype has at least ten counts. The rearrangement joins TRBV7-6 to TRBJ2-5; no definite D call. Trimming took off 0 bases at V and 5 bases at J, with 4 bases between the two ends. This CDR3 is 12 amino acids long. Germline V gene lookup returns CDR1 SGHVS and CDR2 FNYEAQ. CDR3 sequence: CASSLAGETQYF. DNA for the CDR3: TGTGCCAGCAGCTTAGCAGGGGAGACCCAGTACTTC.

This clonotype was counted many times. This chain connects TRBV5-1 to TRBJ1-3, with a weak D call TRBD1 (6 bases). Germline V CDR1 and CDR2: SGHRS, YFSETQ. The V end was cut by 0 bases, the J end by 0 bases, with 13 bases between. The CDR3 totals 17 residues. CDR3 nucleotides: TGCGCCAGCAGCTTGGGCAATACAGGGAACTCTGGAAACACCATATATTTT. As protein: CASSLGNTGNSGNTIYF.

This clonotype was recorded at least ten times. The chain has TRBV6-2 or TRBV6-3 and TRBJ1-1; 8 positions agree with TRBD1. The CDR3 sequence is 16 residues long. Germline CDR1 and CDR2: MNHEY and SVGEGT. Losses at the gene ends were 0 bases for V and 4 bases for J; bases not matched to a gene: 7. The CDR3 DNA is TGTGCCAGCAGTTACTCGAAGACAGGGGCGACCACTGAAGCTTTCTTT. Amino acid sequence: CASSYSKTGATTEAFF.

The genes are TRBV7-6 and TRBJ2-3; D is perhaps TRBD1 (6 bases). The J call may not be correct, given that the DNA end is closer to TRBJ1-5. Germline V gene lookup returns CDR1 SGHVS and CDR2 FNYEAQ. The CDR3 spans 15 residues. The CDR3 sequence: CASSLAGGAADTQHF. Here the CDR3 DNA reads TGTGCCAGCAGCTTAGCGGGGGGCGCGGCAGATACGCAGCATTTT.

Comments on this clonotype: An end of the junction differs from the germline gene, which may be a read error. The rearrangement uses TRBV6-1 and TRBJ2-5; D assignment may be TRBD1 or TRBD2 (5 bases each). The CDR3 has 15 residues. CDR1 and CDR2 (germline): MNHNS, SASEGT. The CDR3 is CAISEGKAVQETQYF. The CDR3 nucleotides read TGTGCCATCAGTGAGGGGAAGGCAGTCCAAGAGACCCAGTACTTC.

This rearrangement joins TRBV2 to TRBJ2-2; TRBD2 agrees at 8 bases. This CDR3 has 15 residues. Per the germline V gene, CDR1 is SNHLY and CDR2 is FYNNEI. Trimming at V came to 4 bases and at J to 8 bases, leaving 9 bases not matched to a gene. The CDR3 DNA sequence: TGTGCCAGCAGTGGAGCGGGAGTGGTGACGGGGGAGCTGTTTTTT. This sequence encodes CASSGAGVVTGELFF.

This sequence joins TRBV24-1 and TRBJ1-2; 7 bases map to TRBD1. The germline CDR1 and CDR2 sequences are KGHDR and SFDVKD. CDR3 size: 15 residues. The junction had 11 bases not matched to a gene; V was cut back by 4 bases and J by 7 bases. The CDR3 DNA sequence: TGTGCCACCAGTGAACGGGACAGTTGGGCGTCTGGCTACACCTTC. This codes for CATSERDSWASGYTF.

This rearrangement joins TRBV7-9 to TRBJ2-3; D remains ambiguous. The CDR3 extends over 15 amino acids. The germline gives CDR1 SEHNR, CDR2 FQNEAQ (reference sequence). The V and J ends lost 3 bases and 2 bases respectively, with 12 bases between them. CDR3 residues: CASSFWWFPTDTQYF. The DNA of the CDR3 is TGTGCCAGCAGCTTCTGGTGGTTCCCCACAGATACGCAGTATTTT. Based on the CDR3 plus reference TRBV7-9 and TRBJ2-3, the full variable domain is DTGVSQNPRHKITKRGQNVTFRCDPISEHNRLYWYRQTLGQGPEFLTYFQNEAQLEKSRLLSDRFSAERPKGSFSTLEIQRTEQGDSAMYLCASSFWWFPTDTQYFGPGTRLTVL.

CDR3 sequence (DNA): TGTGCCAGTAGTTGGGGTACCTATAGCAATCAGCCCCAGCATTTT. This encodes CASSWGTYSNQPQHF. The rearrangement joins TRBV19 to TRBJ1-5; D gene ambiguous. The CDR3 has 15 amino acids. V shed 5 bases and J shed 0 bases, with 11 bases lying between them. CDR1 and CDR2 (germline): LNHDA, SQIVND (reference sequence).

There are many counts of this clonotype. V gene TRBV6-1 combines with J gene TRBJ2-2, with a weak D call TRBD2 (6 bases). Between the trimmed V and J ends, which lost 7 bases and 5 bases, there was a span of 14 bases. Germline V gene data show CDR1 as MNHNS and CDR2 as SASEGT. This CDR3 region has 14 residues. The CDR3 nucleotides read TGTGCCAGCAATCGGGAGCGAGGGACCGGGGAGCTGTTTTTT. It encodes CASNRERGTGELFF.

This clonotype has a count of ten or more. This chain links TRBV24-1 with TRBJ2-4, with D unclear. V lost 3 bases and J lost 3, with 8 bases in between. The germline CDR1 and CDR2 sequences are KGHDR and SFDVKD. This CDR3 contains 14 residues. The DNA for the CDR3 is TGTGCCACCAGTGATACGAACAGCAAAAACATTCAGTACTTC. Encoded protein: CATSDTNSKNIQYF.

This clonotype came up a few times. The V call is TRBV10-3, the J call TRBJ2-5; perhaps TRBD2 as D (6 bases). From germline, CDR1 is ENHRY and CDR2 SYGVKD. The CDR3 extends over 11 amino acids. V dropped 8 bases and J dropped 4 bases, with 8 bases sitting between them. The CDR3: CAIGRGETQYF. CDR3 bases: TGTGCCATCGGGCGGGGAGAGACCCAGTACTTC.

The chain couples TRBV20-1 to TRBJ1-2; 7 bases line up with TRBD1. The CDR3 contains 14 residues. Trimming at V came to 1 base and at J to 2 bases, leaving 4 bases not matched to a gene. Germline values: CDR1 DFQATT, CDR2 SNEGSKA (reference sequence). This chain's CDR3 is CSARGGTENYGYTF. CDR3 bases: TGCAGTGCTAGAGGCGGGACAGAAAACTATGGCTACACCTTC.

The rearrangement links TRBV29-1 to TRBJ2-3; a possible D gene is TRBD2 (5 bases). The CDR3 extends over 13 amino acids. Germline-derived CDR1 and CDR2 are SQVTM and ANQGSEA. Trimming shortened V by 4 bases and J by 2 bases, and 10 bases separated the two germline ends. CDR3 residues: CSVGEGPTDTQYF. CDR3 in DNA: TGCAGCGTTGGTGAGGGCCCCACAGATACGCAGTATTTT.

This sequence joins TRBV20-1 and TRBJ2-5; 7 bases are shared with TRBD1. The CDR3 covers 14 residues. The germline CDR1 and CDR2 sequences are DFQATT and SNEGSKA (reference sequence). With 6 bases clipped from V and 3 bases from J, the junction kept 10 bases outside the gene matches. The CDR3 sequence: CSARGQSWKETQYF. CDR3 bases: TGCAGTGCCAGGGGACAGTCATGGAAAGAGACCCAGTACTTC.